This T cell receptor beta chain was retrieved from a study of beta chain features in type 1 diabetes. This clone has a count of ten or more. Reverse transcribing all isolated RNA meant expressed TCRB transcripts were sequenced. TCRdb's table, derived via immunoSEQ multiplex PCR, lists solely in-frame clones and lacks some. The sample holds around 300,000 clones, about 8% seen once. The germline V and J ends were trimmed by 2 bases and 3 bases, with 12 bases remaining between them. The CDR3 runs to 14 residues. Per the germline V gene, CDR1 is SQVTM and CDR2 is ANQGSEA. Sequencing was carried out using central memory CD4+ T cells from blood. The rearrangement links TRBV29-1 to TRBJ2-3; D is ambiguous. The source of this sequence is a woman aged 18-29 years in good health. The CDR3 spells CSVEKVSGTDTQYF. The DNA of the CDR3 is TGCAGCGTTGAAAAAGTCTCCGGGACAGATACGCAGTATTTT.